Each of the 8 T cell receptor beta chains below was sequenced from the same sample in a study of blood T cell repertoires in COVID-19. Sequencing used immunoSEQ multiplex PCR; TCRdb keeps in-frame clones, though not all of them. This sample has some 350,000 clones, with about 87% found just once. Sequencing was carried out using peripheral blood. The receptor source for this set is a human donor in a cohort sampled during active COVID-19.

This chain joins TRBV29-1 and TRBJ2-3; a possible D gene is TRBD2 (5 bases). Looked up from germline, CDR1 is SQVTM and CDR2 is ANQGSEA. The CDR3 is 13 residues long. The V and J ends lost 4 bases and 4 bases respectively, with 12 bases between them. Here the CDR3 reads CSVVSAVADTQYF. The CDR3 coding sequence is TGCAGCGTTGTTAGCGCGGTTGCAGATACGCAGTATTTT.

The V and J genes are TRBV7-2 and TRBJ1-2; tentatively, D is TRBD1 (6 bases). CDR3 length equals 12 residues. V lost 4 bases to trimming and J lost 8 bases, with 11 bases between them. Looked up from germline, CDR1 is SGHTA and CDR2 is FQGNSA. This chain's CDR3 is CASSSGVEGYTF. The CDR3, as DNA: TGTGCCAGCAGCTCAGGGGTTGAAGGCTACACCTTC.

The chain carries TRBV2 and TRBJ2-3, with D uncertain. Trimming removed 6 bases from V and 11 bases from J, with 9 bases in between. The V gene's germline CDR1 is SNHLY and CDR2 FYNNEI. The CDR3 has 10 amino acids. The CDR3 nucleotides are TGTGCCAGCAGGAACAAACGGCAGTATTTT. It is translated as CASRNKRQYF. The entire variable domain, with the rest obtained from reference TRBV2 and TRBJ2-3, is as follows: EPEVTQTPSHQVTQMGQEVILRCVPISNHLYFYWYRQILGQKVEFLVSFYNNEISEKSEIFDDQFSVERPDGSNFTLKIRSTKLEDSAMYFCASRNKRQYFGPGTRLTVL.

This clone has more than one count but fewer than ten. This chain connects TRBV5-4 to TRBJ1-4, with 7 nucleotides matching TRBD1. Germline V CDR1 and CDR2: SGHNT, YYREEE (reference sequence). The J segment lost 4 bases and the V segment lost 4 bases, leaving 4 bases of the junction unmatched. CDR3 length: 14 residues. In nucleotides, the CDR3 is TGTGCCAGCAGCAGGGACAGCGTTAATGAAAAACTGTTTTTT. Encoded protein: CASSRDSVNEKLFF.

The table lists this clone with a count of one. This rearrangement joins TRBV2 to TRBJ1-3; D uncertain. V was pared by 6 bases and J by 1 base, with 7 bases between. Germline V lookup: CDR1 SNHLY, CDR2 FYNNEI. CDR3 length: 13 residues. The CDR3 nucleotides are TGTGCCAGCAGGGAGATATCTGGAAACACCATATATTTT. It is translated as CASREISGNTIYF.

This clone has only a few counts. The chain employs TRBV2 and TRBJ1-2; the match to TRBD1 covers 7 bases. J gave up 4 bases and V 5 bases, and 10 bases lay outside the gene matches. The CDR3 totals 15 residues. Germline V gene lookup returns CDR1 SNHLY and CDR2 FYNNEI. The CDR3 spells CASSQDRTISYGYTF. The CDR3 coding sequence is TGTGCCAGCAGTCAGGACAGGACGATTTCCTATGGCTACACCTTC.

This rearrangement joins TRBV7-2 to TRBJ2-7, with D possibly matching TRBD2 (5 bases). Trimming shortened V by 5 bases and J by 7 bases, and 18 bases separated the two germline ends. This CDR3 region has 14 residues. CDR1 SGHTA and CDR2 FQGNSA come from the germline V gene. The CDR3: CASSDQRGIEEQYF. CDR3 DNA sequence: TGTGCCAGCAGCGACCAAAGAGGGATAGAAGAGCAGTACTTC.

The V gene is TRBV7-8, the J gene TRBJ2-1, with a weak D call TRBD1 (5 bases). V lost 5 bases to trimming and J lost 2 bases, with 16 bases between them. This CDR3 spans 16 amino acids. CDR1 is SGHVS and CDR2 is FQNEAQ in the germline V gene. The CDR3 here is CASSLGSQQAYNEQFF. CDR3 DNA sequence: TGTGCCAGCAGCCTAGGGTCCCAACAGGCCTACAATGAGCAGTTCTTC.